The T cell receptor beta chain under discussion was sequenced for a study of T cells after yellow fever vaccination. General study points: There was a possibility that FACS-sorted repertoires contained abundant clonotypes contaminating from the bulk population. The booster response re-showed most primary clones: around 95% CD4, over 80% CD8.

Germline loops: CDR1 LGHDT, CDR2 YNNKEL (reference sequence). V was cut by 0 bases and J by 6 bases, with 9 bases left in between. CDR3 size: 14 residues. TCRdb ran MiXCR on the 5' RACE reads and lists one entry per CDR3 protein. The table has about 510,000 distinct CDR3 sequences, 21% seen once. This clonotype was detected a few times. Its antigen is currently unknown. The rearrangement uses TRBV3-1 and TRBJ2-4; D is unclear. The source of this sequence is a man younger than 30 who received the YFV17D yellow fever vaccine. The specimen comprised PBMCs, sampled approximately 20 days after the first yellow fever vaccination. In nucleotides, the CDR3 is TGTGCCAGCAGCCAAGAGGGAACCCTAAACATTCAGTACTTC. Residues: CASSQEGTLNIQYF.